This T cell receptor (beta chain) comes out of a study of blood T cell repertoires in COVID-19 (dated by TCRdb to 2018 to 2021). Background for the entire study: Samples covering the acute and convalescent phases of COVID-19 were provided by collaborators in the United States, Italy and Spain. The prospective study material was composed of cDNA or gDNA derived from T cells, B-cell-depleted T cells, or PBMCs. Deeply sampled blood TCRbeta repertoires from subjects exposed to, actively infected with, or recovered from COVID-19 were included in the dataset. A freely available public database, intended as a resource for researchers studying the immune response to SARS-CoV-2, is where the repertoires were released. Samples came from the ongoing ImmuneRACE study (first 160 participants) plus 1,254 subjects from 6 global collaborators. The sample metadata nearly always contained a de-identified subject ID, COVID-19 status, age in years and sex. Where HLA class I and class II types were available, the types were taken from metadata supplied by the sample provider, not from assay-based typing. The paper's findings and limits, for the study overall: The quantity of clinical and demographic metadata differed by source and by participant and was supplied without curation.

TCRbeta CDR3 regions were amplified from genomic DNA by means of the immunoSEQ Assay, a bias-controlled multiplex PCR. On the study's bioinformatics: The number of nucleated cells in each sample was estimated from the amplification of reference gene primers within the assay. To quantify the absolute abundance of each unique TCRbeta CDR3 rearrangement, sequence reads were collapsed and filtered. For each sample, productive Simpson clonality was calculated by taking the square root of Simpson's diversity index across productive rearrangements. Drawn from immuneACCESS, this table holds only the in-frame rearrangements with V and J called that TCRdb kept. Clones are partly lost; checked studies trace under half to an unresolved V gene and leave the rest unexplained. The V and J calls and clone size are taken from that table; D and trimming were inferred from the DNA. This sample is represented by about 100,000 clones; 70% to 80% of them were singletons. The ten largest clones capture approximately 31% of the sample.

The collaborating institutions used their own protocols to collect whole blood in K2EDTA tubes. For TCRbeta analysis, collaborators shipped samples as frozen whole blood, isolated PBMCs, or DNA extracted from either of those sample types. This clone has just a few counts. No cognate antigen has been identified for it. The sample holds no much larger clone one base away, and base qualities are not on file. V is pared back by 1 base and J by 6 bases, with 12 bases lying between the germline termini. Taken from the germline V gene, the CDR1 and CDR2 loops are LGHNA and YNFKEQ. The CDR3, cysteine through phenylalanine, is 14 amino acids long. Here the CDR3 DNA is all that survives: 42 bases in frame from base 1.

The sample comprised peripheral blood. The clonotype was recovered from a man aged 65-85 years with active or convalescent COVID-19. Recombination connected TRBV4-2 to TRBJ1-2, with an unclear D gene assignment. The CDR3 amino acid sequence is: CASSQVADWNGYTF. The sequenced DNA is TGTGCCAGCAGCCAAGTGGCGGACTGGAATGGCTACACCTTC.